This T cell receptor beta chain came from a study of HIV-infected patients and healthy controls. The CDR3 runs 17 residues. The junction had 9 bases not matched to a gene; V was cut back by 1 base and J by 4 bases. Looked up from germline, CDR1 is SGHNT and CDR2 is YENEEA. No cell fractionation was done, so the repertoire covers all unsorted peripheral blood T cells. This clonotype was observed at least ten times. Alpha and beta constant-region primers primed reverse transcription of about 500 ng RNA. Separate chain-specific third strand synthesis with multiplexing indices produced the alpha and beta libraries. TCRdb used MiXCR to reprocess the 5' RACE reads, holding one entry per CDR3 protein. Counted here are roughly 14,000 distinct CDR3 sequences, around 6.7% occurring once; the ten biggest clones make up around 8%.

The receptor was derived from an adult in good health. This chain links TRBV11-3 with TRBJ2-5, with TRBD2 identical over 10 bases. The material sequenced was blood. The CDR3 coding sequence is TGTGCCAGCAGCTTAGGAGTCGCTAGCGGGGGCGTAGAGACCCAGTACTTC. This codes for CASSLGVASGGVETQYF.